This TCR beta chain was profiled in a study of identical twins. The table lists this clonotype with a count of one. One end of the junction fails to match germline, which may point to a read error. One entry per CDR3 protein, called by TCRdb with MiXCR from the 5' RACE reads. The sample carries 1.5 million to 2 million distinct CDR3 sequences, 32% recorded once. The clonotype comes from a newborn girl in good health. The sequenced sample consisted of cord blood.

The CDR3 region is CANSQNSGRAYNEQFF. The CDR3 region has the DNA TGCGCCAACAGCCAAAATAGCGGGAGGGCCTACAATGAGCAGTTCTTC. This chain connects TRBV4-1 to TRBJ2-1; 11 positions match TRBD2. The CDR3 runs 16 residues. Germline V gene lookup returns CDR1 MGHRA and CDR2 YSYEKL.